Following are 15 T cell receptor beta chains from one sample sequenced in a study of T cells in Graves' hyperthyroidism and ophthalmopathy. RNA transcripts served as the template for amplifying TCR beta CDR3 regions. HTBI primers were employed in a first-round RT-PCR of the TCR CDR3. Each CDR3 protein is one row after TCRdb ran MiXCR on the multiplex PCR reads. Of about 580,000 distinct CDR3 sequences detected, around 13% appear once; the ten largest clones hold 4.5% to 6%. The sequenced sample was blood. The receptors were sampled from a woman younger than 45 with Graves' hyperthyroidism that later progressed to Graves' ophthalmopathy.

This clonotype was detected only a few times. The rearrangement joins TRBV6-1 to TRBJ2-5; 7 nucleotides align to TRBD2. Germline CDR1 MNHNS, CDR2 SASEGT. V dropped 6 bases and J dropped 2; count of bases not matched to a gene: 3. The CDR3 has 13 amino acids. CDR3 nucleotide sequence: TGTGCCAGCAGAGATAGCGGGCAAGAGACCCAGTACTTC. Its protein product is CASRDSGQETQYF.

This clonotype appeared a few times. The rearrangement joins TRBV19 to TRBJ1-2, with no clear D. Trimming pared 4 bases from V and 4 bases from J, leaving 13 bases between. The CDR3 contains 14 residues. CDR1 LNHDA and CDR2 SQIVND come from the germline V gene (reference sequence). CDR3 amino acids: CASSTEGGSYGYTF. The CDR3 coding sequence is TGTGCCAGTAGTACAGAGGGCGGAAGCTATGGCTACACCTTC.

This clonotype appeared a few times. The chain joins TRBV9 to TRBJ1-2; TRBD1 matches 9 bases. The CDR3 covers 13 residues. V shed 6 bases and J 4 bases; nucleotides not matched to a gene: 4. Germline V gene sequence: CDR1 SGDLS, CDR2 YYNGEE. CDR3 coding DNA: TGTGCCAGCAACATACAGGGGGCCTATGGCTACACCTTC. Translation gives CASNIQGAYGYTF.

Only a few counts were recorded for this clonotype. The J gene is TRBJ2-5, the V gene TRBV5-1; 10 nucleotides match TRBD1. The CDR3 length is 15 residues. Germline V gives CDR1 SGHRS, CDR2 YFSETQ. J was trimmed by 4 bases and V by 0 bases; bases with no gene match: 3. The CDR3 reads CASSLAGTGVETQYF. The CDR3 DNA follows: TGCGCCAGCAGCTTGGCCGGGACAGGGGTAGAGACCCAGTACTTC.

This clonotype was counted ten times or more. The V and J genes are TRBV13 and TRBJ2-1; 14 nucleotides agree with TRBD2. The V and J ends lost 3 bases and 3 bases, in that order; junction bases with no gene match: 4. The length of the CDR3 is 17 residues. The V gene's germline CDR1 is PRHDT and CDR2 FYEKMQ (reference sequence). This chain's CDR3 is CASSFRLAGGDYNEQFF. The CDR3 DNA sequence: TGTGCCAGCAGCTTTAGACTAGCGGGAGGGGACTACAATGAGCAGTTCTTC.

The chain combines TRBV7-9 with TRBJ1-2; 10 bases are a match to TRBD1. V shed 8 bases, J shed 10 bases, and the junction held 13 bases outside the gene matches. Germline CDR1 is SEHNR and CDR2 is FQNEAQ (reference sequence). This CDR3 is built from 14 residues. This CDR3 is CASRARLDRGDYTF. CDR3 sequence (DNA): TGTGCCAGCCGCGCGAGGCTGGACAGGGGGGACTACACCTTC.

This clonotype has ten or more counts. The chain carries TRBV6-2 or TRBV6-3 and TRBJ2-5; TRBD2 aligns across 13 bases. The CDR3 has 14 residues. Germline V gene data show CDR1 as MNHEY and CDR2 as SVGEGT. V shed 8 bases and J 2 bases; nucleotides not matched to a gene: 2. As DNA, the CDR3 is TGTGCCAGCCTACTAGCGGGAGGGCAAGAGACCCAGTACTTC. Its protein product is CASLLAGGQETQYF.

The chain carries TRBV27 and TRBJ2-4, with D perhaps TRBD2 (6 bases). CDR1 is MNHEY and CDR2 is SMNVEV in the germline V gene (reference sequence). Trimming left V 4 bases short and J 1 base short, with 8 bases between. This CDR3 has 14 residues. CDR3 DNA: TGTGCCAGCAGTTGGCGGGGTGCCAAAAACATTCAGTACTTC. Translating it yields CASSWRGAKNIQYF.

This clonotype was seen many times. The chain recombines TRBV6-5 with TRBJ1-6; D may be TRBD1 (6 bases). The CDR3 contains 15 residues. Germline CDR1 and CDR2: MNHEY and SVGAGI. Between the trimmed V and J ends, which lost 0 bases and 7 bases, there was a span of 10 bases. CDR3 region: CASSYSLQGNSPLHF. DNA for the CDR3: TGTGCCAGCAGTTACTCGCTACAGGGCAATTCACCCCTCCACTTT.

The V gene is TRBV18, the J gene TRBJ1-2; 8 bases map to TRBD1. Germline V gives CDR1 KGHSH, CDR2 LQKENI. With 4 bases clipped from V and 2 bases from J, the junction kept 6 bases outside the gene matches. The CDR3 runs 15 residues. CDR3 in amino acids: CASSLTTGDNYGYTF. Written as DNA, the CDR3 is TGTGCCAGCTCACTAACGACAGGGGACAACTATGGCTACACCTTC.

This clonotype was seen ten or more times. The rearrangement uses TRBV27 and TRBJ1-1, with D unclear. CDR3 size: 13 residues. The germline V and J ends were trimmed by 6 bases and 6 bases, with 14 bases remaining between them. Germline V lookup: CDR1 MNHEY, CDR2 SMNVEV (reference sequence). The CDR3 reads CASRLAYSSEAFF. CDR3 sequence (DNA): TGTGCCAGCAGGCTCGCCTACAGTTCTGAAGCTTTCTTT.

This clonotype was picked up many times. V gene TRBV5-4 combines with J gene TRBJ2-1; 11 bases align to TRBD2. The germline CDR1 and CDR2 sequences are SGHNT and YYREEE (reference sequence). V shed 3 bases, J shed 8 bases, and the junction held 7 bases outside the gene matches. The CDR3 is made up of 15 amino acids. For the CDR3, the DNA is TGTGCCAGCAGCTCCTCGACTAGCGGGAACCATGAGCAGTTCTTC. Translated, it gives CASSSSTSGNHEQFF. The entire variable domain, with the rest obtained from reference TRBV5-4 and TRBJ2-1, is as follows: ETGVTQSPTHLIKTRGQQVTLRCSSQSGHNTVSWYQQALGQGPQFIFQYYREEENGRGNFPPRFSGLQFPNYSSELNVNALELDDSALYLCASSSSTSGNHEQFFGPGTRLTVL.

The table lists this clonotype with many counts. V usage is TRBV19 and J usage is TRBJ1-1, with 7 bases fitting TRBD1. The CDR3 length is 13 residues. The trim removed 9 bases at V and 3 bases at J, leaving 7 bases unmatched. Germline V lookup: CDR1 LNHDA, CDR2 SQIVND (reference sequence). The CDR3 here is CASYDREDTEAFF. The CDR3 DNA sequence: TGTGCCAGCTACGACAGGGAGGACACTGAAGCTTTCTTT.

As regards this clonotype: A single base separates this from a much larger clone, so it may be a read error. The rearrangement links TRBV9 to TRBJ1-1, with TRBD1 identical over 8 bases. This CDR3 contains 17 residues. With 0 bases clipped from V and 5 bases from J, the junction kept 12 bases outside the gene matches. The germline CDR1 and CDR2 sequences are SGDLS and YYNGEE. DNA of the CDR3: TGTGCCAGCAGCGTAGGAGAGGCAGGGGGCATTGGAACTGAAGCTTTCTTT. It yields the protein CASSVGEAGGIGTEAFF.

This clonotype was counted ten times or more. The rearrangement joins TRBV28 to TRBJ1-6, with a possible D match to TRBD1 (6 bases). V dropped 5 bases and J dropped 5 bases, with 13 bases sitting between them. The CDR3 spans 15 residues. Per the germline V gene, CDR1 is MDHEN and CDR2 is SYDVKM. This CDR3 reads CASSLPGADNSPLHF. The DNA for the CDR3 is TGTGCCAGCAGTCTCCCAGGGGCAGATAATTCACCCCTCCACTTT.